This T cell receptor (beta chain) originates from a study of T cell responses to AZD1222 COVID-19 vaccine (dated by TCRdb to the early 2020s). Study-wide context: TCR sequencing covered more than 230 trial participants: about 210 given two doses of AZD1222 and 26 given two doses of MenACWY control vaccine. Enrollment into the trials was organized by age into subgroups of 18-55, 56-69 and 70-plus years, and those subgroups contained roughly 160, 29 and 62 TCR-sequenced participants, respectively. The full study reports these points: Reportedly, close to half of the unique spike-specific TCRs recognized epitopes lying outside the regions that are mutated in the B.1.351 and B.1.1.7 variants. CD4 TCRs associated with the vaccine covered the entire spike protein, and the dominant responses were in regions 160-218 and 743-854. No day 14 peak-response samples were available, so repertoires were characterized only after the peak T cell response. After two AZD1222 doses, spike-specific TCR breadth and depth were significantly higher than at day 0 and than in MenACWY recipients. Conclusions about previously exposed vaccinees are limited, since just five to seven AZD1222 recipients were seropositive for SARS-CoV-2 at baseline. The 56-69-year group was small, and its depth increase did not reach significance, likely because of low power. Most participants were white British and females outnumbered males, and the authors suggested that clonal diversity may have been underestimated.

The CDR3 regions of human TCRbeta chains were analyzed by immunosequencing. Per the authors' processing: Repertoire TCRs were checked for matches against a reference library of SARS-CoV-2-specific TCRs that had been generated using the MIRA antigen-specificity platform. Breadth meant the fraction of unique TCRs that were SARS-CoV-2-associated, whereas depth meant the fraction of total T cells that were SARS-CoV-2-associated. Using the MIRA data, every spike-specific TCR was mapped to the spike region that the TCR reacted to and assigned to either a CD4 or a CD8 class. Log10-transformed breadth and depth values were compared by one-way ANOVA with Sidak's multiple comparisons tests. What TCRdb holds here is the immuneACCESS table cut down to in-frame rearrangements. Part of the clones is not present; checked against another copy, under half of the missing clones reflect an unresolved V gene, and the others are unexplained. From that table come the V and J calls and clone size; the DNA was used to work out D and trimming. This sample holds roughly 180,000 clones; just over 90% were observed only once. The biggest ten clones account for around 3.5% of the sample.

For this clone: Its antigen is currently not known. Base qualities were left out, and no much larger clone turns up one base away.

This specimen's time point label, per the study, means: about 28 days (+/-7) after the second vaccine dose. AZD1222 recipients given second doses at about 4 weeks or at about 12 weeks were pooled, since spike-specific TCR depth and breadth were not found to differ between the two schedules. Vaccinee samples were obtained from the UK trials COV001 and COV002, which included a single-blind randomized controlled phase 2/3 trial of AZD1222 (ChAdOx1 nCoV-19) in healthy adults. For TCRbeta chain sequencing, PBMC samples were collected from trial participants at day 0 and at day 28 after the second dose. The germline V gene provides CDR1 MDHEN and CDR2 SYDVKM. The CDR3 runs 13 amino acids, cysteine and phenylalanine included. Solely the CDR3 DNA is kept, with 39 bases framed from the first base. V and J are truncated by 7 bases and 5 bases respectively, leaving an intervening sequence of 12 bases.

The chain employs TRBV28 and TRBJ1-5; no confident D gene assignment can be made. This sequence was found in an adult who received the AZD1222 COVID-19 vaccine. This material consisted of peripheral blood, taken 28 days after the second AZD1222 dose. The sequenced DNA: TGTGCCAGCACCACATGGCGGGATCAGCCCCAGCATTTT. Its protein reads: CASTTWRDQPQHF.